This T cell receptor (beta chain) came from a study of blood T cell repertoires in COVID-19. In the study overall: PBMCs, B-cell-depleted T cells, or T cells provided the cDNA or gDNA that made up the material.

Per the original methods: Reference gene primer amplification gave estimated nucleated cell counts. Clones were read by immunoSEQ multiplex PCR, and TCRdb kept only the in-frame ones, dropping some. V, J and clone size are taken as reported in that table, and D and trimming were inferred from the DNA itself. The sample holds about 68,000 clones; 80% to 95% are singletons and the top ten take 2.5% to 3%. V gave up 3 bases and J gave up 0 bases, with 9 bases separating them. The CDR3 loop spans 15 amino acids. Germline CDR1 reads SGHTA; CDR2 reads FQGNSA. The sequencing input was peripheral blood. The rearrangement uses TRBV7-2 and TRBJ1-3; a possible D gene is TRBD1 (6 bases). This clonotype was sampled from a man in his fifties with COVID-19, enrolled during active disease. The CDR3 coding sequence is TGTGCCAGCAGCTTCGCAGGGGCCTCTGGAAACACCATATATTTT. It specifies CASSFAGASGNTIYF.